This entry lists 27 T cell receptor beta chains sequenced from one sample in a study of a mutant IDH1 vaccine in newly diagnosed glioma (dated by TCRdb to the early 2020s). In light of the paper, this sample's time point label describes: week 5, during vaccination. Each vaccine dose was 300 ug of a 20-mer mutant IDH1 peptide in Montanide, given subcutaneously with topical imiquimod. No antigen has been assigned to these receptors. Library preparation employed the immunoSEQ multiplex PCR assay. The table was pulled from immuneACCESS by TCRdb, which kept in-frame rearrangements only. Such tables lose some clones; where checked, under half of the loss comes from unresolved V genes, and the rest has no known cause. In this sample the table shows over 50,000 clones, approximately 90% of which occur a single time. The ten biggest clones cover about 4.6% of the sample. The starting material was PBMCs, obtained from a glioma patient whose treatment included an IDH1 peptide vaccine. The origin of the receptors is a middle-aged woman with glioma.

V usage is TRBV19 and J usage is TRBJ1-1; D remains ambiguous. The V end lost 5 bases, the J end lost 10 bases, and 14 bases lay between the germline ends. Germline V CDR1 and CDR2: LNHDA, SQIVND (reference sequence). The CDR3 is 12 residues long. The CDR3 sequence is CASSQGRQIAFF. As DNA, the CDR3 is TGTGCCAGTAGTCAAGGACGGCAGATAGCTTTCTTT.

The CDR3 spells CASSQVRETGLLAQYF. The CDR3 DNA sequence: TGCGCCAGCAGCCAAGTCAGGGAGACAGGGCTTTTGGCCCAGTACTTC. The chain recombines TRBV4-1 with TRBJ2-5; TRBD1 matches 7 bases. CDR1 is MGHRA and CDR2 is YSYEKL in the germline V gene. V was clipped by 1 base and J by 9 bases; unmatched bases: 14. The CDR3 sequence is 16 residues long.

This clone was counted once. This chain links TRBV13 with TRBJ2-4; TRBD2 agrees at 10 bases. The CDR3 extends over 15 amino acids. J gave up 5 bases and V 4 bases, and 5 bases lay outside the gene matches. Germline CDR1 is PRHDT and CDR2 is FYEKMQ (reference sequence). The DNA for the CDR3 is TGTGCCAGCAGCTCACTTAGCGGGAGGCAAAACATTCAGTACTTC. This sequence encodes CASSSLSGRQNIQYF. Complete variable domain (other parts from reference TRBV13 and TRBJ2-4): AAGVIQSPRHLIKEKRETATLKCYPIPRHDTVYWYQQGPGQDPQFLISFYEKMQSDKGSIPDRFSAQQFSDYHSELNMSSLELGDSALYFCASSSLSGRQNIQYFGAGTRLSVL.

The V gene is TRBV2, the J gene TRBJ1-2; D unclear. CDR3 length: 15 residues. From germline, CDR1 is SNHLY and CDR2 FYNNEI. The germline V and J ends were trimmed by 4 bases and 0 bases, with 12 bases remaining between them. CDR3 protein: CASSADLSPNYGYTF. The CDR3 DNA reads as TGTGCCAGCAGTGCGGACCTCTCCCCTAACTATGGCTACACCTTC.

This clone has more than one count but fewer than ten. J is TRBJ1-1 and V is TRBV7-9; D may be TRBD1 (5 bases). The V gene lost 4 bases and the J gene lost 0 bases, with 12 bases spanning the gap. The V gene's germline CDR1 is SEHNR and CDR2 FQNEAQ (reference sequence). There are 15 residues in the CDR3. CDR3 region: CASSSTGWVNTEAFF. CDR3 coding DNA: TGTGCCAGCAGCTCCACAGGTTGGGTGAACACTGAAGCTTTCTTT.

The rearrangement uses TRBV2 and TRBJ2-6; 8 bases map to TRBD1. The junction had 8 bases not matched to a gene; V was cut back by 10 bases and J by 0 bases. Germline CDR1 is SNHLY and CDR2 is FYNNEI. The CDR3 loop spans 16 amino acids. CDR3 DNA: TGTGCCACCGGACAGGGATCCCCCTCTGGGGCCAACGTCCTGACTTTC. Translation gives CATGQGSPSGANVLTF.

This chain joins TRBV5-4 and TRBJ1-3; D gene ambiguous. V was cut by 9 bases and J by 4 bases, with 11 bases left in between. In germline, CDR1 is SGHNT, CDR2 YYREEE (reference sequence). The CDR3 consists of 12 residues. As DNA, the CDR3 is TGTGCCACCTCAGCTGGAGGAAACACCATATATTTT. This translates into CATSAGGNTIYF.

A single count supports this clone. The rearrangement links TRBV4-2 to TRBJ2-7, with a weak D call TRBD1 (5 bases). This CDR3 contains 17 residues. Germline CDR1 reads LGHNA; CDR2 reads YNFKEQ. Deletions cut 2 bases from V and 1 base from J, with 18 bases between. CDR3 sequence: CASSQLGIGHGSYEQYF. The CDR3, as DNA: TGTGCCAGCAGCCAACTTGGGATCGGACACGGATCCTACGAGCAGTACTTC.

The chain uses TRBV29-1 and TRBJ2-7; a weak D match, TRBD1 (6 bases). This CDR3 comprises 11 residues. Trimming removed 4 bases from V and 3 bases from J, with 7 bases in between. Germline CDR1 is SQVTM and CDR2 is ANQGSEA. CDR3: CSVADSYEQYF. The CDR3 DNA reads as TGCAGCGTTGCGGACAGCTACGAGCAGTACTTC.

This sequence joins TRBV6-5 and TRBJ2-7; a possible D gene is TRBD1 (6 bases). Germline-derived CDR1 and CDR2 are MNHEY and SVGAGI. CDR3 size: 15 residues. V lost 0 bases, J lost 0 bases, and 9 bases lay in between. The CDR3 DNA is TGTGCCAGCAGTTACTCGTACAGGGACTCCTACGAGCAGTACTTC. Encoded protein: CASSYSYRDSYEQYF.

The chain recombines TRBV15 with TRBJ1-5, with D maybe TRBD1 (5 bases). Germline-derived CDR1 and CDR2 are LNHNV and YYDKDF (reference sequence). This CDR3 contains 13 residues. Trimming pared 7 bases from V and 1 base from J, leaving 8 bases between. CDR3 residues: CATTRTSNQPQHF. As DNA, the CDR3 is TGTGCCACCACCAGGACAAGCAATCAGCCCCAGCATTTT.

V is TRBV5-4 and J is TRBJ2-5; D is undetermined. The CDR3 loop spans 14 amino acids. Trimming removed 1 base at V and 5 bases at J, with 12 bases between. Germline CDR1 reads SGHNT; CDR2 reads YYREEE (reference sequence). The CDR3 loop reads CASSLLLVSETQYF. Written as DNA, the CDR3 is TGTGCCAGCAGCTTGCTCCTAGTAAGCGAGACCCAGTACTTC.

The chain employs TRBV14 and TRBJ2-7; the D gene is possibly TRBD2 (6 bases). Trimming took 6 bases from V and 4 from J, leaving 22 bases between them. The germline V gene encodes CDR1 SGHDN and CDR2 FVKESK. The CDR3 runs 16 residues. The CDR3 protein is CASSDTGDSRIYEQYF. The CDR3 region has the DNA TGTGCCAGCAGTGATACTGGGGACTCCCGTATATACGAGCAGTACTTC.

To note about this clone: Its ends do not fully match the called genes, so a read error is possible. The rearrangement joins TRBV7-7 to TRBJ2-1; 7 bases map to TRBD1. The CDR3 covers 15 residues. Germline-derived CDR1 and CDR2 are SSHAT and FNYEAQ (reference sequence). CDR3 region: CASSQGVGPSNEQFF. The DNA of the CDR3 is TGTGCTAGCAGCCAGGGGGTGGGTCCGAGCAATGAGCAGTTCTTC.

V usage is TRBV2 and J usage is TRBJ1-5; unclear D gene. In germline, CDR1 is SNHLY, CDR2 FYNNEI. The V end was cut by 10 bases, the J end by 2 bases, with 21 bases between. The CDR3 consists of 16 residues. Here the CDR3 DNA reads TGTGCCACCTCAGTAGGCGCGCCTTTTGGCAATCAGCCCCAGCATTTT. The encoded protein is CATSVGAPFGNQPQHF.

V gene TRBV7-8 combines with J gene TRBJ2-5, with TRBD2 matching over 8 bases. With 2 bases clipped from V and 5 bases from J, the junction kept 16 bases outside the gene matches. CDR3 size: 18 residues. Germline V gene sequence: CDR1 SGHVS, CDR2 FQNEAQ. The CDR3 region has the DNA TGTGCCAGCAGCTTAATCGGGGCCGGGGCGGGAGGTAGGGAGACCCAGTACTTC. Translated: CASSLIGAGAGGRETQYF.

This clone was seen a single time. V gene TRBV27 combines with J gene TRBJ2-7; D is unresolved. Trimming removed 8 bases from V and 3 bases from J, with 14 bases in between. This CDR3 is built from 13 residues. Germline lookup yields CDR1 MNHEY and CDR2 SMNVEV (reference sequence). The DNA of the CDR3 is TGTGCCAGCCCCCCGGCCAAGGGCTACGAGCAGTACTTC. Amino acids: CASPPAKGYEQYF.

In regard to this clone: The same CDR3 also results from other DNA sequences found in this sample. The chain combines TRBV6-5 with TRBJ1-2; D may be TRBD1 (6 bases). The germline CDR1 and CDR2 sequences are MNHEY and SVGAGI. With 2 bases removed from V and 7 bases from J, the gap between germline ends came to 8 bases. This CDR3 spans 12 amino acids. The DNA of the CDR3 is TGTGCCAGCAGTTACCTAGGGGGTGGCTACACCTTC. This gives the protein CASSYLGGGYTF.

J is TRBJ1-3 and V is TRBV2; D is uncertain. V lost 5 bases and J 0 bases, leaving 8 bases between the germline ends. The germline V gene encodes CDR1 SNHLY and CDR2 FYNNEI. The CDR3 runs to 14 residues. The CDR3 coding sequence is TGTGCCAGCAGTAGTTCCTCCTCTGGAAACACCATATATTTT. It yields the protein CASSSSSSGNTIYF.

J is TRBJ2-1 and V is TRBV27; TRBD1 agrees at 8 bases. Losses at the gene ends were 6 bases for V and 13 bases for J; bases not matched to a gene: 8. Germline V lookup: CDR1 MNHEY, CDR2 SMNVEV (reference sequence). The CDR3 is made up of 12 amino acids. CDR3 sequence (DNA): TGTGCCAGCAGCCCATCCGGGACAGGACAGTTCTTC. Encoded protein: CASSPSGTGQFF.

CDR3: CDRPIAGASTGELFF. The CDR3 coding sequence is TGCGATCGGCCGATAGCGGGAGCGAGCACCGGGGAGCTGTTTTTT. The chain couples TRBV29-1 to TRBJ2-2, with 9 positions matching TRBD2. In germline, CDR1 is SQVTM, CDR2 ANQGSEA. The CDR3 is made up of 15 amino acids.

A word on this clone: The same CDR3 can be traced to other DNA sequences in this sample. The J gene is TRBJ2-7, the V gene TRBV5-6; no clear D gene. Trimming took 3 bases from V and 1 from J, leaving 2 bases between them. Germline V gene lookup returns CDR1 SGHDT and CDR2 YYEEEE. There are 11 residues in the CDR3. The CDR3 reads CASSSSYEQYF. The CDR3 DNA follows: TGTGCCAGCAGCTCGTCCTACGAGCAGTACTTC.

This clone was seen a few times. The chain couples TRBV5-1 to TRBJ1-1, with D unresolved. Germline CDR1 is SGHRS and CDR2 is YFSETQ. Trimming removed 1 base from V and 1 base from J, with 8 bases in between. The CDR3 runs to 14 residues. Written as DNA, the CDR3 is TGCGCCAGCAGCTTGTCTACAGCGAACACTGAAGCTTTCTTT. This codes for CASSLSTANTEAFF.

The rearrangement uses TRBV6-6 and TRBJ2-5, with a weak D call TRBD2 (7 bases). The CDR3 sequence is 14 residues long. Trimming shortened V by 3 bases and J by 4 bases, and 12 bases separated the two germline ends. The germline CDR1 and CDR2 sequences are MNHNY and SVGAGI (reference sequence). The chain's CDR3 is CASSYGGGPETQYF. The CDR3 region has the DNA TGTGCCAGCAGTTATGGGGGGGGGCCAGAGACCCAGTACTTC.

This clone was counted a single time. V is TRBV6-5 and J is TRBJ2-7; 11 bases fit TRBD1. Trimming removed 2 bases from V and 7 bases from J; junction bases left unmatched: 10. Germline V gene lookup returns CDR1 MNHEY and CDR2 SVGAGI. The CDR3 totals 16 residues. CDR3 loop: CASSYSPGTGGREQYF. Here the CDR3 DNA reads TGTGCCAGCAGTTACAGTCCCGGGACAGGGGGACGGGAGCAGTACTTC.

V gene TRBV7-9 combines with J gene TRBJ1-1; D is possibly TRBD1 (6 bases). Trimming took off 1 base at V and 2 bases at J, with 11 bases between the two ends. The CDR3 is 15 amino acids. Germline CDR1 and CDR2: SEHNR and FQNEAQ (reference sequence). This CDR3 reads CASSLGDRINTEAFF. CDR3 nucleotides: TGTGCCAGCAGCTTAGGCGACAGGATAAACACTGAAGCTTTCTTT.

This chain uses TRBV2 with TRBJ1-5; D gene unclear. Germline V gene lookup returns CDR1 SNHLY and CDR2 FYNNEI. The CDR3 extends over 12 amino acids. Trimming removed 3 bases at V and 6 bases at J, with 6 bases between. The CDR3 DNA follows: TGTGCCAGCAGTGACGGGAGTCAGCCCCAGCATTTT. It codes for CASSDGSQPQHF.